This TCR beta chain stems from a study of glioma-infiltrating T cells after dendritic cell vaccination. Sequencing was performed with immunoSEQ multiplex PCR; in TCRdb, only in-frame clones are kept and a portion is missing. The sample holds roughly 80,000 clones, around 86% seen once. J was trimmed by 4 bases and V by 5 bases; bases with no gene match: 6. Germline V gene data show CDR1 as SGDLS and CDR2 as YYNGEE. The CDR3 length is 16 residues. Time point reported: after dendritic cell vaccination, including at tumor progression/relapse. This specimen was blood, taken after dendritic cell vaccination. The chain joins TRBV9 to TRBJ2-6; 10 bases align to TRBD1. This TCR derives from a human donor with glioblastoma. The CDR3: CASSRTGGVGANVLTF. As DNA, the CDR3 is TGTGCCAGCAGTAGGACAGGGGGGGTAGGGGCCAACGTCCTGACTTTC.